This T cell receptor (beta chain) was identified during a study of T-cell memory formation after mild COVID-19. On the study more broadly: Largely, TCR clusters stayed within a single donor.

TCRdb fed the 5' RACE reads into MiXCR, producing one record per CDR3 protein. The data show some 150,000 distinct CDR3 sequences, with around 21% seen just once and approximately 2.4% held by the top ten. Whole-study findings and limits: Some clones that responded turned up in pre-infection memory, which suggests that cross-reactive memory joined in. A balance of CD4 and CD8 characterized clones contracting day 15 to 85, whereas later expanders leaned CD4+.

In the case of this clonotype: What it binds is not known.

This receptor was taken from an adult woman who had mild COVID-19 (a few samples of this study predate the infection). Cell type and time point are not known. The sequencing input was PBMCs or a T cell subset sorted from them (not recorded which).

The CDR3: CSARTVYGYTF. The DNA for the CDR3 is TGCAGTGCTAGGACTGTTTATGGCTACACCTTC. The chain employs TRBV20-1 and TRBJ1-2; no definite D call. Germline lookup yields CDR1 DFQATT and CDR2 SNEGSKA (reference sequence). CDR3 length: 11 residues. V lost 3 bases and J 5 bases, leaving 7 bases between the germline ends.